The 27 T cell receptor beta chains in this list originate from one sample, sequenced in a study of T cells in Graves' hyperthyroidism and ophthalmopathy. What was amplified from RNA transcripts were TCR beta CDR3 regions. With the HTBI primer set, the TCR CDR3 went through a first round of RT-PCR. TCRdb recomputed calls from the multiplex PCR reads with MiXCR, one row per CDR3 protein. This repertoire shows roughly 700,000 distinct CDR3 sequences, around 40% found once; its top ten account for roughly 30%. The sample taken for sequencing was blood. The receptors derive from a woman between 40 and 50 years old with Graves' hyperthyroidism.

The J gene is TRBJ1-2, the V gene TRBV10-3, with TRBD1 matching 8 bases. The CDR3 contains 13 residues. Trimming took 7 bases from V and 6 from J; bases not matched to a gene: 7. The germline gives CDR1 ENHRY, CDR2 SYGVKD. The CDR3 is CAITRTGWHGYTF. As DNA, the CDR3 is TGTGCCATCACCAGGACAGGGTGGCATGGCTACACCTTC.

V gene TRBV3-1 combines with J gene TRBJ1-1; weak D call: TRBD1 (5 bases). Trimming took off 2 bases at V and 5 bases at J, with 9 bases between the two ends. Germline V lookup: CDR1 LGHDT, CDR2 YNNKEL (reference sequence). The CDR3 runs to 13 residues. CDR3: CASSQSGRTEAFF. CDR3 coding DNA: TGTGCCAGCAGCCAATCAGGGAGGACTGAAGCTTTCTTT.

The chain joins TRBV19 to TRBJ2-2; TRBD2 matches 9 bases. Germline CDR1 LNHDA, CDR2 SQIVND (reference sequence). V shed 6 bases and J 4 bases; nucleotides not matched to a gene: 9. This CDR3 has 16 amino acids. Written as DNA, the CDR3 is TGTGCCAGTAGATTAAGACTAGCGGAAGTCACCGGGGAGCTGTTTTTT. Its protein is CASRLRLAEVTGELFF.

The DNA for the CDR3 is TGTGCCAGCAGTGGAGGGGGCCCCCTCTATGGCTACACCTTC. It yields the protein CASSGGGPLYGYTF. This chain connects TRBV6-5 to TRBJ1-2; TRBD1 matches 7 bases. Trimming at V came to 5 bases and at J to 4 bases, leaving 7 bases not matched to a gene. CDR3 size: 14 residues. CDR1 is MNHEY, CDR2 SVGAGI, per germline.

This clonotype was counted between two and nine times. The chain recombines TRBV29-1 with TRBJ2-2, with D perhaps being TRBD1 or TRBD2 (5 bases each). Germline V lookup: CDR1 SQVTM, CDR2 ANQGSEA. Trimming removed 7 bases from V and 5 bases from J, with 14 bases in between. The CDR3 contains 13 residues. The CDR3 bases are TGCAGCGCCCAGGGACGGATAACCGGGGAGCTGTTTTTT. It encodes CSAQGRITGELFF.

In its sample, this clonotype was seen many times. The V call is TRBV12-3 or TRBV12-4, the J call TRBJ1-5; a weak D match, TRBD1 (5 bases). Trimming stripped 5 bases from V and 6 bases from J, with 14 bases between. This CDR3 is built from 14 residues. The CDR3: CASSLAQGGQPQHF. CDR3 nucleotide sequence: TGTGCCAGCAGTCTTGCGCAGGGCGGTCAGCCCCAGCATTTT.

This clonotype was seen ten or more times. V usage is TRBV25-1 and J usage is TRBJ1-1; D is unresolved. The CDR3 covers 15 residues. Per germline, CDR1 MGHDK and CDR2 SYGVNS. V lost 2 bases and J lost 2, with 12 bases in between. CDR3 coding DNA: TGTGCCAGCAGTGAAGCTGGCAGACGAAACACTGAAGCTTTCTTT. This translates into CASSEAGRRNTEAFF.

This clonotype was seen a handful of times. This chain connects TRBV7-9 to TRBJ2-6; D gene unclear. The germline V and J ends were trimmed by 5 bases and 0 bases, with 14 bases remaining between them. Germline lookup yields CDR1 SEHNR and CDR2 FQNEAQ (reference sequence). The CDR3 consists of 17 residues. CDR3 sequence: CASSRGQESSGANVLTF. DNA for the CDR3: TGTGCCAGCAGCCGTGGGCAGGAGAGCTCTGGGGCCAACGTCCTGACTTTC.

The chain has TRBV19 and TRBJ2-5; 10 positions agree with TRBD2. This CDR3 is built from 16 residues. Looked up from germline, CDR1 is LNHDA and CDR2 is SQIVND (reference sequence). The J segment lost 4 bases and the V segment lost 3 bases, leaving 8 bases of the junction unmatched. In DNA, the CDR3 is TGTGCCAGTAGTATTAGCCGGCTAGCGGGGGTAGAGACCCAGTACTTC. Its protein product is CASSISRLAGVETQYF. Filled out from reference TRBV19 and TRBJ2-5, the complete variable domain reads DGGITQSPKYLFRKEGQNVTLSCEQNLNHDAMYWYRQDPGQGLRLIYYSQIVNDFQKGDIAEGYSVSREKKESFPLTVTSAQKNPTAFYLCASSISRLAGVETQYFGPGTRLLVL.

The sample holds a few counts of this clonotype. The junction and the germline gene differ at one end; a read error may be behind it. The genes are TRBV24-1 and TRBJ2-5; 16 nucleotides line up with TRBD2. Per germline, CDR1 KGHDR and CDR2 SFDVKD. This CDR3 has 18 amino acids. In DNA form, the CDR3 reads TGTGCCAGCAGTTTAAAGGGACTAGCGGGAGGGTCGCGGGAGACCCAGTACTTC. The encoded protein is CASSLKGLAGGSRETQYF.

Many counts were recorded for this clonotype. The V and J genes are TRBV12-3 or TRBV12-4 and TRBJ1-1; TRBD1 is a possible D gene (5 bases). This CDR3 region has 14 residues. With 0 bases removed from V and 7 bases from J, the gap between germline ends came to 12 bases. The CDR3 DNA reads as TGTGCCAGCAGTTTAGCGCAACAGGCCAGTGAAGCTTTCTTT. Amino acid sequence: CASSLAQQASEAFF.

The CDR3 loop reads CASSFGVKAETQYF. DNA of the CDR3: TGTGCCAGCAGTTTCGGCGTCAAGGCAGAGACCCAGTACTTC. This chain joins TRBV12-3 or TRBV12-4 and TRBJ2-5, with D hard to call. The CDR3 has 14 amino acids. V lost 3 bases and J 4 bases, leaving 12 bases between the germline ends.

On this clonotype itself: A much more abundant neighbour one base away suggests this may be a read error. The chain couples TRBV24-1 to TRBJ2-2, with D maybe TRBD1 (5 bases). Trimming shortened V by 10 bases and J by 6 bases, and 11 bases separated the two germline ends. CDR1 KGHDR and CDR2 SFDVKD come from the germline V gene. This CDR3 comprises 12 residues. The CDR3 is CATGVNAGELFF. The CDR3 DNA sequence: TGTGCCACAGGGGTTAACGCCGGGGAGCTGTTTTTT.

The chain uses TRBV25-1 and TRBJ2-5; no clear D. The CDR3 runs to 17 residues. Trimming stripped 3 bases from V and 1 base from J, with 18 bases between. Germline V gene lookup returns CDR1 MGHDK and CDR2 SYGVNS. CDR3: CASSDYVAGPAQETQYF. The CDR3 DNA is TGTGCCAGCAGTGATTATGTAGCTGGACCAGCCCAAGAGACCCAGTACTTC. The full variable domain, with the rest looked up from reference TRBV25-1 and TRBJ2-5, is EADIYQTPRYLVIGTGKKITLECSQTMGHDKMYWYQQDPGMELHLIHYSYGVNSTEKGDLSSESTVSRIRTEHFPLTLESARPSHTSQYLCASSDYVAGPAQETQYFGPGTRLLVL.

This clonotype was seen many times. The CDR3 sequence is CASSIDFWIPYEQYF. The CDR3 bases are TGTGCCAGTAGTATCGATTTCTGGATCCCTTACGAGCAGTACTTC. This sequence joins TRBV19 and TRBJ2-7, with unresolved D. Trimming shortened V by 3 bases and J by 4 bases, and 16 bases separated the two germline ends. The CDR3 loop spans 15 amino acids. The germline CDR1 and CDR2 sequences are LNHDA and SQIVND (reference sequence).

The J gene is TRBJ1-5, the V gene TRBV2; 7 nucleotides line up with TRBD1. CDR3 size: 15 residues. CDR1 is SNHLY, CDR2 FYNNEI, per germline. Unmatched junction bases numbered 12, after V lost 7 bases and J lost 6 bases. CDR3 sequence (DNA): TGTGCCAGCATCCAGGACAGACAGGGAACTCAGCCCCAGCATTTT. Translated, it gives CASIQDRQGTQPQHF.

The rearrangement joins TRBV7-2 to TRBJ1-1; TRBD1 might be the D (5 bases). The CDR3 length is 14 residues. The V gene lost 4 bases and the J gene lost 4 bases, with 13 bases spanning the gap. The germline CDR1 and CDR2 sequences are SGHTA and FQGNSA. DNA for the CDR3: TGTGCCAGCAGCTCAGGGCGTGGGGCCACTGAAGCTTTCTTT. Protein product: CASSSGRGATEAFF.

This clonotype came up many times. V gene TRBV15 combines with J gene TRBJ1-1, with D uncertain. Germline CDR1 is LNHNV and CDR2 is YYDKDF (reference sequence). This CDR3 spans 15 amino acids. The V and J ends lost 0 bases and 1 base respectively, with 9 bases between them. The CDR3 sequence: CATSRDLGANTEAFF. CDR3 DNA: TGTGCCACCAGCAGAGATCTGGGAGCGAACACTGAAGCTTTCTTT.

This clonotype appeared many times. The chain has TRBV24-1 and TRBJ1-5; TRBD1 agrees at 9 bases. Trimming at V came to 7 bases and at J to 6 bases, leaving 3 bases not matched to a gene. The CDR3 totals 13 residues. Germline V gene lookup returns CDR1 KGHDR and CDR2 SFDVKD. CDR3 DNA: TGTGCCACCAGCCGGACAGGGGCTCAGCCCCAGCATTTT. Protein sequence: CATSRTGAQPQHF.

Note on this clonotype: Given a much more abundant clone one base away, this may be a read error. This chain links TRBV7-3 with TRBJ2-7; D may be TRBD1 (6 bases). The J call is uncertain, as TRBJ2-1 better fits the DNA end. CDR1 is SGHTA and CDR2 is FQGTGA in the germline V gene. This CDR3 contains 14 residues. The CDR3 region has the DNA TGTGCCAGCAGCTTTCTGACAGGACCCTACGAGCAGTTCTTC. It is translated as CASSFLTGPYEQFF.

Note on this clonotype: A read error may account for a junction end that differs from germline. J is TRBJ2-6 and V is TRBV10-3, with 8 positions matching TRBD2. The CDR3 covers 13 residues. Germline loops: CDR1 ENHRY, CDR2 SYGVKD. CDR3 nucleotide sequence: TGTGCCATCAGTGAGGCGGGGGGCAACGTCCTGACTTTC. The encoded protein is CAISEAGGNVLTF.

Many counts were recorded for this clonotype. V is TRBV9 and J is TRBJ1-3; D perhaps matches TRBD1 (6 bases). CDR3 size: 12 residues. Per the germline V gene, CDR1 is SGDLS and CDR2 is YYNGEE. V was shortened by 7 bases and J by 3 bases, with 8 bases between the two germline ends. The CDR3 protein is CASADSGNTIYF. CDR3 sequence (DNA): TGTGCCAGCGCGGACAGTGGAAACACCATATATTTT.

This clonotype has only a few counts. This chain uses TRBV19 with TRBJ1-6, with D maybe TRBD1 (5 bases). Trimming removed 3 bases from V and 9 bases from J, with 15 bases in between. Germline values: CDR1 LNHDA, CDR2 SQIVND (reference sequence). The CDR3 extends over 15 amino acids. This chain's CDR3 is CASSIGSGIFSPLHF. Here the CDR3 DNA reads TGTGCCAGTAGTATCGGATCAGGGATCTTTTCACCCCTCCACTTT.

This clonotype showed up many times. V gene TRBV7-6 combines with J gene TRBJ2-5; tentative D call: TRBD1 (5 bases). CDR1 SGHVS and CDR2 FNYEAQ come from the germline V gene. This CDR3 spans 15 amino acids. Trimming pared 5 bases from V and 5 bases from J, leaving 18 bases between. The CDR3 sequence is CASSPSARQMETQYF. The CDR3, as DNA: TGTGCCAGCAGCCCCTCAGCCCGACAGATGGAGACCCAGTACTTC.

In its sample, this clonotype was seen many times. V and J are TRBV10-1 and TRBJ1-1; a possible D gene is TRBD1 (5 bases). Trimming stripped 11 bases from V and 2 bases from J, with 15 bases between. The CDR3 runs to 13 residues. Germline loops: CDR1 WNHNN, CDR2 SYGVQD (reference sequence). The CDR3: CASFAGQNTEAFF. The CDR3 bases are TGCGCCTCATTCGCAGGGCAAAACACTGAAGCTTTCTTT.

The chain joins TRBV10-3 to TRBJ2-7; D call uncertain. The CDR3 spans 12 residues. Germline CDR1 reads ENHRY; CDR2 reads SYGVKD. V was shortened by 0 bases and J by 7 bases, with 7 bases between the two germline ends. The CDR3, as DNA: TGTGCCATCAGTGAGTCGGGGTTTGAGCAGTACTTC. Its protein is CAISESGFEQYF.

The chain carries TRBV4-1 and TRBJ2-7; TRBD2 agrees at 10 bases. From germline, CDR1 is MGHRA and CDR2 YSYEKL. The CDR3 length is 16 residues. The ends lost 3 bases at V and 7 bases at J; junction bases unmatched: 12. CDR3 nucleotides: TGCGCCAGCAGCCAGGAAACTAGCGGGATCTCTTGGGAGCAGTACTTC. Translating gives CASSQETSGISWEQYF.